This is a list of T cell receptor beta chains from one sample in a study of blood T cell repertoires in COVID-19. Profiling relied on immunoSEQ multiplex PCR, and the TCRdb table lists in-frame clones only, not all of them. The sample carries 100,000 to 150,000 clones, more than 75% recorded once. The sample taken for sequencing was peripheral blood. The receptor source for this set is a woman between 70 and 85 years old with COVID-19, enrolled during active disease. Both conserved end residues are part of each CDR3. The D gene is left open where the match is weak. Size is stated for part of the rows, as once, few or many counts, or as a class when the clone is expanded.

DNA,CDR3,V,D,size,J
TGTGCCACCAGTGATGGGTCCGGGGGGCTCTCAACTAATGAAAAACTGTTTTTT,CATSDGSGGLSTNEKLFF,TRBV24-1,-,-,TRBJ1-4
TGTGCCAGCAGCTGGACAGGGGGCATCGGGGAGCTGTTTTTT,CASSWTGGIGELFF,TRBV5-8,TRBD1,few,TRBJ2-2
TGCGCCAGCAGCTCCGGGACAACGAACACCGGGGAGCTGTTTTTT,CASSSGTTNTGELFF,TRBV5-1,-,-,TRBJ2-2
TGTGCCAGCAGCACCCAGGGTAACTATGGCTACACCTTC,CASSTQGNYGYTF,TRBV13,-,-,TRBJ1-2
TGCGCCAGCAGCTTGCGGAGCGGGAGTCAAGAGACCCAGTACTTC,CASSLRSGSQETQYF,TRBV5-1,TRBD2,-,TRBJ2-5
TGTGCCAGCAGTGCAGGGGTAGGGGATACGCAGTATTTT,CASSAGVGDTQYF,TRBV28,-,once,TRBJ2-3
TGTGCCAGCAGCTCCAGGGGGCCTGGCTACACCTTC,CASSSRGPGYTF,TRBV12-3/TRBV12-4,TRBD1,-,TRBJ1-2
TGTGCCAGCAGCCCTACCTTAGGCGGGGAGTACAATGAGCAGTTCTTC,CASSPTLGGEYNEQFF,TRBV3-1/TRBV3-2,-,medium-sized,TRBJ2-1
TGTGCCAGCAGTAGGGCAGGGGGTAACACTGAAGCTTTCTTT,CASSRAGGNTEAFF,TRBV9,TRBD1,-,TRBJ1-1
TGTGCCAGCAGGATCTCTGGGACTCAGAGCTCCTACGAGCAGTACTTC,CASRISGTQSSYEQYF,TRBV2,-,few,TRBJ2-7
TGTGCCACTCAACAGGGTCTGAATCAGCCCCAGCATTTT,CATQQGLNQPQHF,TRBV15,-,-,TRBJ1-5
TGTGCCAGCAGCAGGGTAATCGACTATGGCTACACCTTC,CASSRVIDYGYTF,TRBV2,-,-,TRBJ1-2
TGTGCCAGCAGCCCCGGCAGGGTACGAACCGGGGAGCTGTTTTTT,CASSPGRVRTGELFF,TRBV3-1/TRBV3-2,-,few,TRBJ2-2
TGTGCCAGCACGTCTGGAGGGAAACTGTTTTTT,CASTSGGKLFF,TRBV12-3/TRBV12-4,-,-,TRBJ1-4
TGTGCCAGCAGCCAAAACACCGGGGAGCTGTTTTTT,CASSQNTGELFF,TRBV11-2,-,once,TRBJ2-2
TGTGCCAGTAGTATATCGGGTTTAAGCAATCAGCCCCAGCATTTT,CASSISGLSNQPQHF,TRBV19,-,-,TRBJ1-5
TGCGCCAGCAGCTTGGAGGTACAGGGTTTGGGCGAGCAGTACTTC,CASSLEVQGLGEQYF,TRBV5-1,-,-,TRBJ2-7
TGTGCCTGGAGCCCCAGGGGCTACTATGGCTACACCTTC,CAWSPRGYYGYTF,TRBV30,-,-,TRBJ1-2
TGCGCCAGCAGCTGGGGATTCACACAGGGGCAGTCCTACGAGCAGTACTTC,CASSWGFTQGQSYEQYF,TRBV5-1,TRBD1,-,TRBJ2-7
TGTGCCAGTAGTACCAGACAGGGGGGATATCAGCCCCAGCATTTT,CASSTRQGGYQPQHF,TRBV19,TRBD1,-,TRBJ1-5
TGTGCCAGCAGCCAATCTGGGGCAGGGGGTCAGCCCCAGCATTTT,CASSQSGAGGQPQHF,TRBV16,TRBD1,-,TRBJ1-5
TGTGCCAGCAGTGCCAGACCCCGACTCAGACCCTACGAGCAGTACTTC,CASSARPRLRPYEQYF,TRBV2,-,-,TRBJ2-7
TGCGCCAGCAGCCTGGGACAGGGGGATCAGCCCCAGCATTTT,CASSLGQGDQPQHF,TRBV4-1,TRBD1,-,TRBJ1-5
TGTGCCACCAGTGATCCCTGGACTAGGCTAGCGGGGAAGAACACCGGGGAGCTGTTTTTT,CATSDPWTRLAGKNTGELFF,TRBV24-1,TRBD2,many,TRBJ2-2
TGTGCCAGCAGCGCAGGGACAGGGGGAGCCTACGAGCAGTACTTC,CASSAGTGGAYEQYF,TRBV11-2,TRBD1,-,TRBJ2-7
TGTGCCAGCAGTGGGAAGGATCGGAGCTCTGGAAACACCATATATTTT,CASSGKDRSSGNTIYF,TRBV6-1,-,-,TRBJ1-3
TGCGCCAGCAGTCCCGAGACAGCAACTAATGAAAAACTGTTTTTT,CASSPETATNEKLFF,TRBV23-1,-,-,TRBJ1-4
TGTGCCACCAACCGGGACAGGGTTGCAGATACGCAGTATTTT,CATNRDRVADTQYF,TRBV15,TRBD1,-,TRBJ2-3
TGTGCCAGCAGTTTATTCTATAGCGGGGGGAGTCCCTACAATGAGCAGTTCTTC,CASSLFYSGGSPYNEQFF,TRBV28,TRBD2,-,TRBJ2-1
TGTGCCAGTAGTATAAACGACAACAACTATGGCTACACCTTC,CASSINDNNYGYTF,TRBV19,-,once,TRBJ1-2
TGTGCCAGCAGCTCGACAGGGGTCCCTGGAAACACCATATATTTT,CASSSTGVPGNTIYF,TRBV11-2,TRBD1,-,TRBJ1-3
TGTGCCAGCAGGTTCGACGGCGGGAAAACCGGGACTAGCGGGGGGTTATTCTACGAGCAGTACTTC,CASRFDGGKTGTSGGLFYEQYF,TRBV7-8,TRBD2,-,TRBJ2-7
TGCAGCGTTGAGGGACAGACGAACACTGAAGCTTTCTTT,CSVEGQTNTEAFF,TRBV29-1,TRBD1,-,TRBJ1-1
TGTGCCAGCAGCCAAGACGGGGGGTCAGATACGCAGTATTTT,CASSQDGGSDTQYF,TRBV4-2,TRBD2,-,TRBJ2-3
TGTGCCAGCAGCCCCCGGACAGGGTCCCCTTCGGGGCTCTACGAGCAGTACTTC,CASSPRTGSPSGLYEQYF,TRBV11-2,TRBD1,-,TRBJ2-7
TGCGCCAGCAGCTTGGGGGACGACAGGGTTGTTAGCTACACCTTC,CASSLGDDRVVSYTF,TRBV5-1,TRBD1,-,TRBJ1-2
TGTGCCAGCAGCTCTACGCCCGGGGTAACTGGCTACACCTTC,CASSSTPGVTGYTF,TRBV4-2,-,-,TRBJ1-2
TGTGCCAGCAGTTACGGGACAGGGGGCTGGGAGACCCAGTACTTC,CASSYGTGGWETQYF,TRBV6-6,TRBD1,-,TRBJ2-5
TGTGCCAGCAGCCAACCGGTACCGGCGGCCATATATTTT,CASSQPVPAAIYF,TRBV3-1/TRBV3-2,-,-,TRBJ1-3
TGTGCCAGCAGCTTAGACGGGGGGACAGATACGCAGTATTTT,CASSLDGGTDTQYF,TRBV11-3,TRBD2,-,TRBJ2-3
TGTGCCAGCAGTTACTCTTCGGACAGGGGACTGAAGACCCAGTACTTC,CASSYSSDRGLKTQYF,TRBV6-5,TRBD1,-,TRBJ2-5